These 29 T cell receptor beta chains were all obtained from the same sample, sequenced in a study of beta chain features in type 1 diabetes. Overall study results and limits: Type 1 diabetes patients showed a moderate but significant shortening of TCRB CDR3s in all four CD4+ subsets.

For these receptors, no antigen is known. Expressed TCRB transcripts got sequenced, as all isolated RNA was reverse transcribed. Measured with immunoSEQ multiplex PCR; TCRdb has only the in-frame clones, and not every one. The sample lists roughly 700,000 clones, roughly 13% occurring once. Sequenced: naive CD4+ T cells from blood. The receptors come from a man aged 18 to 30 with type 1 diabetes.

This clone was detected a few times. The chain has TRBV7-9 and TRBJ2-2; tentatively, D is TRBD2 (5 bases). V dropped 7 bases and J dropped 0 bases, with 12 bases sitting between them. Germline CDR1 is SEHNR and CDR2 is FQNEAQ (reference sequence). This CDR3 comprises 15 residues. CDR3 sequence: CASTETNSNTGELFF. The CDR3 DNA reads as TGTGCCAGCACTGAGACTAACTCGAACACCGGGGAGCTGTTTTTT.

The table lists this clone with a few counts. The V and J genes are TRBV9 and TRBJ2-2; weak D call: TRBD2 (6 bases). V dropped 4 bases and J dropped 1 base, with 17 bases sitting between them. The CDR3 totals 17 residues. Looked up from germline, CDR1 is SGDLS and CDR2 is YYNGEE. The CDR3 DNA sequence: TGTGCCAGCAGCCCATCGCCCGGGGACTTGAACACCGGGGAGCTGTTTTTT. The encoded protein is CASSPSPGDLNTGELFF.

The rearrangement links TRBV29-1 to TRBJ1-5, with unresolved D. V lost 4 bases and J lost 1, with 8 bases in between. There are 13 residues in the CDR3. Germline CDR1 reads SQVTM; CDR2 reads ANQGSEA. In DNA, the CDR3 is TGCAGCGTTGGATCGGAAAGCAATCAGCCCCAGCATTTT. Translated, it gives CSVGSESNQPQHF.

This clone has more than one count but fewer than ten. The V call is TRBV28, the J call TRBJ1-2; D might be TRBD1 (5 bases). The V gene lost 2 bases and the J gene lost 5 bases, with 12 bases spanning the gap. The germline V gene encodes CDR1 MDHEN and CDR2 SYDVKM. This CDR3 is 14 amino acids long. The CDR3 nucleotides are TGTGCCAGCAGTTTAGGTGGGGGTGCTTATGGCTACACCTTC. Its protein is CASSLGGGAYGYTF.

The chain employs TRBV27 and TRBJ2-3, with 8 bases fitting TRBD2. The CDR3 loop spans 17 amino acids. The V and J ends lost 4 bases and 1 base, in that order; junction bases with no gene match: 10. Germline V gene data show CDR1 as MNHEY and CDR2 as SMNVEV (reference sequence). This CDR3 is CASSYSGGSGGTDTQYF. CDR3 coding DNA: TGTGCCAGCAGTTACTCAGGCGGTAGCGGGGGCACAGATACGCAGTATTTT.

This clone was recorded a few times. The chain employs TRBV14 and TRBJ1-1; D is perhaps TRBD1 (6 bases). This CDR3 contains 16 residues. The germline V gene encodes CDR1 SGHDN and CDR2 FVKESK. V was trimmed by 1 base and J by 3 bases, leaving 15 bases between them. The CDR3 DNA reads TGTGCCAGCAGCCAAGTTACAGGGATACTATACACTGAAGCTTTCTTT. Amino acids: CASSQVTGILYTEAFF. Full variable domain (remainder filled in from reference TRBV14 and TRBJ1-1): EAGVTQFPSHSVIEKGQTVTLRCDPISGHDNLYWYRRVMGKEIKFLLHFVKESKQDESGMPNNRFLAERTGGTYSTLKVQPAELEDSGVYFCASSQVTGILYTEAFFGQGTRLTVV.

The chain joins TRBV6-5 to TRBJ1-4, with a tentative D call TRBD1 (5 bases). Trimming shortened V by 0 bases and J by 7 bases, and 12 bases separated the two germline ends. The germline V gene has CDR1 MNHEY and CDR2 SVGAGI. This CDR3 comprises 15 residues. CDR3 sequence: CASSYSGGSGEKLFF. In nucleotides, the CDR3 is TGTGCCAGCAGTTACTCGGGGGGTAGTGGTGAAAAACTGTTTTTT.

This clone appeared a few times. The chain has TRBV27 and TRBJ1-2; possible D gene TRBD1, 6 bases. The CDR3 loop spans 18 amino acids. Trimming cost V 3 bases and J 4 bases, with 24 bases left between them. Germline assignment: CDR1 MNHEY and CDR2 SMNVEV (reference sequence). CDR3 in DNA: TGTGCCAGCAGTTTTCGTCCCCCACCCGGGACAAGGGCCTATGGCTACACCTTC. Protein: CASSFRPPPGTRAYGYTF.

The rearrangement links TRBV6-5 to TRBJ2-7; 8 bases agree with TRBD1. From germline, CDR1 is MNHEY and CDR2 SVGAGI. The CDR3 is 15 residues long. Germline trimming cut 1 base from V and 0 bases from J; bases unmatched to any gene: 2. CDR3 DNA: TGTGCCAGCAGTTACTTTACAGGGGGCTCCTACGAGCAGTACTTC. Translated, it gives CASSYFTGGSYEQYF.

This clone showed up just a few times. The V and J genes are TRBV4-1 and TRBJ2-1; no clear D gene. Trimming pared 0 bases from V and 4 bases from J, leaving 10 bases between. Germline V gives CDR1 MGHRA, CDR2 YSYEKL. This CDR3 has 15 amino acids. DNA for the CDR3: TGCGCCAGCAGCCAAGATCAGCAAAGTTACAATGAGCAGTTCTTC. Protein product: CASSQDQQSYNEQFF.

The rearrangement uses TRBV18 and TRBJ2-7, with 7 bases that match TRBD1. V shed 4 bases and J 2 bases; nucleotides not matched to a gene: 5. Germline CDR1 is KGHSH and CDR2 is LQKENI. The CDR3 extends over 14 amino acids. The CDR3 coding sequence is TGTGCCAGCTCACAGGGGGCCTCCCCCTACGAGCAGTACTTC. This codes for CASSQGASPYEQYF.

This clone was seen more than once but under ten times. This sequence joins TRBV19 and TRBJ1-5; D may be TRBD1 (5 bases). The CDR3 loop spans 15 amino acids. The V gene lost 1 base and the J gene lost 4 bases, with 11 bases spanning the gap. The germline CDR1 and CDR2 sequences are LNHDA and SQIVND (reference sequence). DNA for the CDR3: TGTGCCAGTAGTATAGTTGACAGTTGGAATCAGCCCCAGCATTTT. Amino acids: CASSIVDSWNQPQHF.

The chain links TRBV20-1 to TRBJ1-1; D unclear. Trimming removed 4 bases from V and 3 bases from J, with 6 bases in between. CDR3 size: 11 residues. The V gene's germline CDR1 is DFQATT and CDR2 SNEGSKA (reference sequence). As DNA, the CDR3 is TGCAGTGCTATTACTTACACTGAAGCTTTCTTT. Translated, it gives CSAITYTEAFF.

In its sample, this clone was seen a few times. The CDR3 sequence: CALLRLRVAGGYNEQFF. DNA for the CDR3: TGTGCCTTACTCCGCCTTAGGGTAGCGGGGGGCTACAATGAGCAGTTCTTC. This rearrangement joins TRBV30 to TRBJ2-1; 10 bases map to TRBD2. CDR1 is GTSNPN, CDR2 SVGIG, per germline (reference sequence). The length of the CDR3 is 17 residues. V lost 7 bases, J lost 3 bases, and 15 bases stayed unmatched.

This clone occurred a few times. The chain employs TRBV5-1 and TRBJ2-1; 8 bases line up with TRBD1. The CDR3 spans 14 residues. V lost 5 bases to trimming and J lost 6 bases; unmatched junction nucleotides: 7. The V gene's germline CDR1 is SGHRS and CDR2 YFSETQ. The CDR3 nucleotides are TGCGCCAGCAGGGGGACAGGCCCCGTCAATGAGCAGTTCTTC. It is translated as CASRGTGPVNEQFF.

This clone was seen a few times. The J gene is TRBJ2-1, the V gene TRBV29-1; TRBD1 matches at 8 bases. CDR1 and CDR2 from the germline V gene are SQVTM and ANQGSEA. The CDR3 totals 16 residues. With 4 bases clipped from V and 5 bases from J, the junction kept 13 bases outside the gene matches. The CDR3 region has the DNA TGCAGCGTTGTAAAGGACAGGGAGAGTCTCAACAATGAGCAGTTCTTC. It translates to CSVVKDRESLNNEQFF.

This clone was seen a few times. CDR3 bases: TGCAGTGCTAGAGTTCAAAATACGCAGTATTTT. Translation: CSARVQNTQYF. The chain couples TRBV20-1 to TRBJ2-3; D ambiguous. The V and J ends lost 1 base and 7 bases respectively, with 6 bases between them. Germline V lookup: CDR1 DFQATT, CDR2 SNEGSKA (reference sequence). The CDR3 runs 11 residues.

This clone came up a few times. This chain links TRBV19 with TRBJ2-5; no clear D. This CDR3 comprises 13 residues. V dropped 4 bases and J dropped 4 bases, with 10 bases sitting between them. Germline CDR1 and CDR2: LNHDA and SQIVND (reference sequence). CDR3 loop: CASSTRVGETQYF. The DNA for the CDR3 is TGTGCCAGTAGTACCCGGGTAGGAGAGACCCAGTACTTC.

The CDR3 coding sequence is TGTGCCAGCAGCTACAGGGGAGGAAGCTATGGCTACACCTTC. Translation: CASSYRGGSYGYTF. The chain recombines TRBV7-3 with TRBJ1-2; 7 bases fit TRBD1. Germline V gives CDR1 SGHTA, CDR2 FQGTGA. The CDR3 covers 14 residues. With V trimmed by 4 bases and J by 4 bases, 6 bases remained unmatched.

J is TRBJ2-2 and V is TRBV5-1; 7 nucleotides line up with TRBD1. Looked up from germline, CDR1 is SGHRS and CDR2 is YFSETQ. There are 16 residues in the CDR3. V shed 0 bases and J 6 bases; nucleotides not matched to a gene: 8. CDR3 in DNA: TGCGCCAGCAGCTTGGGAGGACAGGTACTAGCCGGGGAGCTGTTTTTT. Amino acids: CASSLGGQVLAGELFF.

The chain couples TRBV5-4 to TRBJ2-1, with 16 bases lining up with TRBD2. The length of the CDR3 is 17 residues. Germline CDR1 is SGHNT and CDR2 is YYREEE (reference sequence). V shed 4 bases, J shed 9 bases, and the junction held 10 bases outside the gene matches. The CDR3 nucleotides are TGTGCCAGCAGCCCGCCGGGACTAGCGGGGGGGGTCAGTGAGCAGTTCTTC. It translates to CASSPPGLAGGVSEQFF.

V gene TRBV18 combines with J gene TRBJ1-2; D is unresolved. The CDR3 sequence is 13 residues long. Germline CDR1 and CDR2: KGHSH and LQKENI. Trimming left V 2 bases short and J 6 bases short, with 10 bases between. The CDR3 DNA reads as TGTGCCAGCTCACCAGGAGGTGGCGATGGCTACACCTTC. Residues: CASSPGGGDGYTF.

The rearrangement joins TRBV5-1 to TRBJ2-3; D is perhaps TRBD1 (5 bases). The germline V and J ends were trimmed by 2 bases and 5 bases, with 9 bases remaining between them. CDR1 is SGHRS and CDR2 is YFSETQ in the germline V gene. CDR3 length: 13 amino acids. The CDR3 sequence is CASSLSREDTQYF. The CDR3 nucleotides read TGCGCCAGCAGCTTATCCAGGGAAGATACGCAGTATTTT.

V is TRBV6-5 and J is TRBJ1-1; 7 positions agree with TRBD1. The V and J ends lost 7 bases and 5 bases, in that order; junction bases with no gene match: 13. This CDR3 is 15 amino acids long. Per germline, CDR1 MNHEY and CDR2 SVGAGI. CDR3 coding DNA: TGTGCCAGCAACCCAACAGACAGGGCGAGAACTGAAGCTTTCTTT. Translating it yields CASNPTDRARTEAFF.

The V call is TRBV9, the J call TRBJ2-7; D is possibly TRBD1 or TRBD2 (6 bases each). V lost 0 bases and J lost 3, with 22 bases in between. The V gene's germline CDR1 is SGDLS and CDR2 YYNGEE. The CDR3 runs to 18 residues. The CDR3 reads CASSVGGPSGAYIYEQYF. The CDR3 DNA reads TGTGCCAGCAGCGTAGGGGGACCCTCGGGGGCATATATCTACGAGCAGTACTTC.

The sample holds a few counts of this clone. The chain employs TRBV6-1 and TRBJ1-3, with D tentatively TRBD1 (6 bases). Trimming removed 9 bases from V and 5 bases from J, with 11 bases in between. Germline V lookup: CDR1 MNHNS, CDR2 SASEGT. CDR3 length: 12 residues. The CDR3 region is CASTGQRNTIYF. The CDR3 region has the DNA TGTGCCAGTACGGGACAAAGAAACACCATATATTTT.

The chain links TRBV7-2 to TRBJ2-3, with 8 bases identical to TRBD2. J gave up 5 bases and V 1 base, and 8 bases lay outside the gene matches. Germline V CDR1 and CDR2: SGHTA, FQGNSA. This CDR3 has 16 amino acids. CDR3 in DNA: TGTGCCAGCAGCTTAGACGCGGGGGGCAGGAAAGATACGCAGTATTTT. This translates into CASSLDAGGRKDTQYF.

The chain has TRBV25-1 and TRBJ2-5, with 11 positions matching TRBD1. This CDR3 has 17 residues. The V segment lost 3 bases and the J segment 5 bases; nucleotides outside the gene matches: 11. Germline values: CDR1 MGHDK, CDR2 SYGVNS. CDR3 amino acids: CASSDFRGTGGVETQYF. DNA of the CDR3: TGTGCCAGCAGTGATTTCAGAGGGACAGGGGGTGTCGAGACCCAGTACTTC.

This clone was observed a handful of times. The CDR3 coding sequence is TGTGCCTGGAGTGATCAGGGCAGTGAGCCCCAGCATTTT. Protein product: CAWSDQGSEPQHF. The chain employs TRBV30 and TRBJ1-5; possibly TRBD1 for D (5 bases). This CDR3 has 13 amino acids. V lost 1 base and J 8 bases, leaving 12 bases between the germline ends. The germline CDR1 and CDR2 sequences are GTSNPN and SVGIG (reference sequence).